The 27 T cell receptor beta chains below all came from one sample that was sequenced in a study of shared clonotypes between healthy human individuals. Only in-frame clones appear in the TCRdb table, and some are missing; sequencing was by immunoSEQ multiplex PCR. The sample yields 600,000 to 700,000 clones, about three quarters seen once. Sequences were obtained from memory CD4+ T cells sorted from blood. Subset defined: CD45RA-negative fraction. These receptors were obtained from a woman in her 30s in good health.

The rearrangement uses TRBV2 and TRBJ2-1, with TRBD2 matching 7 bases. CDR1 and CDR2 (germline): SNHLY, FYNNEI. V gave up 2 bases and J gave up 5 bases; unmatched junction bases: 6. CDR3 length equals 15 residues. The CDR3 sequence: CASSELGGMDNEQFF. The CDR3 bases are TGTGCCAGCAGTGAACTCGGGGGGATGGACAATGAGCAGTTCTTC.

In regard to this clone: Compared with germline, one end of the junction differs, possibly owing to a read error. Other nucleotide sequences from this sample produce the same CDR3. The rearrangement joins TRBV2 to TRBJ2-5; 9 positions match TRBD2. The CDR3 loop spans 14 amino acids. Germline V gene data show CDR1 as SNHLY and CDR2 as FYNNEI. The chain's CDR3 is CASARREGQETQYF. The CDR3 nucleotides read TGTGCCAGCGCGAGGCGGGAGGGCCAGGAGACCCAATACTTC.

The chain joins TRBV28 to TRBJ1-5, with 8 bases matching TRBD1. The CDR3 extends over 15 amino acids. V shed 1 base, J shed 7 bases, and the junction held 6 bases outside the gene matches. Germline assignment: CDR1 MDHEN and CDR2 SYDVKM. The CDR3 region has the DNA TGTGCCAGCAGTTTATCTACAGGGGGTGCCCAGCCCCAGCATTTT. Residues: CASSLSTGGAQPQHF.

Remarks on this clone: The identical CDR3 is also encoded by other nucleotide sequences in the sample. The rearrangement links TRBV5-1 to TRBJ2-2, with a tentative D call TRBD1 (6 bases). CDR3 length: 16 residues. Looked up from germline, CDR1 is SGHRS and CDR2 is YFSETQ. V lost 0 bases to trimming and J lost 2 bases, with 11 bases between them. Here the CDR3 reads CASSLAGTPNTGELFF. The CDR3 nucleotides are TGCGCCAGCAGCTTGGCCGGGACACCAAACACCGGGGAGCTGTTTTTT.

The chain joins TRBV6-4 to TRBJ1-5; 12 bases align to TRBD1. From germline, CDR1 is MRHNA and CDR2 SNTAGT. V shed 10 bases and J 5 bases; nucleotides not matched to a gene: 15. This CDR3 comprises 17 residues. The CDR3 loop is CATRDRGRFRLDQPQHF. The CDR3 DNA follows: TGTGCCACCCGGGACAGGGGGCGGTTCAGACTCGATCAGCCCCAGCATTTT.

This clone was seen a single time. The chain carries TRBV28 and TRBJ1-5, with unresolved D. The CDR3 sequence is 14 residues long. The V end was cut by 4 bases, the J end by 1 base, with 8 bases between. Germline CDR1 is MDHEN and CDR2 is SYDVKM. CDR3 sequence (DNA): TGTGCCAGCAGTTCCGACGGGAGCAATCAGCCCCAGCATTTT. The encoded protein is CASSSDGSNQPQHF.

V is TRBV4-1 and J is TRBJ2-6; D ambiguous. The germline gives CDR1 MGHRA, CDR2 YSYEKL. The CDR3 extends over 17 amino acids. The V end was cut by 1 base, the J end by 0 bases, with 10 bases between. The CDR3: CASSQGKAHSGANVLTF. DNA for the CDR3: TGCGCCAGCAGCCAAGGGAAGGCGCACTCTGGGGCCAACGTCCTGACTTTC.

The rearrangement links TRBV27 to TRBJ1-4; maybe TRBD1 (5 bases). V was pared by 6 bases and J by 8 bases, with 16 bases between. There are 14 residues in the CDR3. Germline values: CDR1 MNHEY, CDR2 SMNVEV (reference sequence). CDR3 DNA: TGTGCCAGCAGGGGGCCTACGCGATTGGAAAAACTGTTTTTT. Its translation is CASRGPTRLEKLFF.

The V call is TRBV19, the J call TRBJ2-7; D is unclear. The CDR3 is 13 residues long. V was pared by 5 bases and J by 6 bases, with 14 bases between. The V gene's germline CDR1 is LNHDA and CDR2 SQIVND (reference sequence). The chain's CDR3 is CASSRLYLSEQYF. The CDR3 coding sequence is TGTGCCAGTAGTCGCCTGTACCTCTCCGAGCAGTACTTC.

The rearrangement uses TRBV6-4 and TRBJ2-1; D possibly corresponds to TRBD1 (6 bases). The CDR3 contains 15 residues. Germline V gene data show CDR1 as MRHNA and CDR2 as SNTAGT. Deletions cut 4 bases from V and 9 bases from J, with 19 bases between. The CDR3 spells CASSVSGVGASEQFF. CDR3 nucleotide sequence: TGTGCCAGCAGTGTCTCAGGGGTGGGGGCCTCTGAGCAGTTCTTC.

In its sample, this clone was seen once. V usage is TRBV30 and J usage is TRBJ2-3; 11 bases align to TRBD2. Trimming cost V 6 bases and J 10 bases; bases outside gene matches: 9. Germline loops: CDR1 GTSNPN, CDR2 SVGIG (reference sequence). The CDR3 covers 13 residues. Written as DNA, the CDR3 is TGTGCCTGCCAGTCCATAGCGGGAGGGTCGCAGTATTTT. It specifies CACQSIAGGSQYF.

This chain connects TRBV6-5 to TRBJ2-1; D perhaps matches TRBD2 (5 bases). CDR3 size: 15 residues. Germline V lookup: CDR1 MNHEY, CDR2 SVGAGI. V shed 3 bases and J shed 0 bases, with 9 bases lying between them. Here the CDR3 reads CASSYSAGSYNEQFF. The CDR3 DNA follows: TGTGCCAGCAGTTATTCGGCGGGCTCCTACAATGAGCAGTTCTTC.

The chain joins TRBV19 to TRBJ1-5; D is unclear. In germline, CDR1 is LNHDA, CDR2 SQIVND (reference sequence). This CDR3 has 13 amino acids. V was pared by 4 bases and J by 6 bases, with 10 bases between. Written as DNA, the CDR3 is TGTGCCAGTAGTAACTTAGTGGGTCAGCCCCAGCATTTT. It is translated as CASSNLVGQPQHF.

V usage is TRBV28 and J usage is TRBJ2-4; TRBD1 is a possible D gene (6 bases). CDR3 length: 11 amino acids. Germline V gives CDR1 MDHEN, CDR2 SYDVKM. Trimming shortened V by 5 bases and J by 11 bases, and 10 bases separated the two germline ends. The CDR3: CASSTRQVQYF. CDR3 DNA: TGTGCCAGCAGTACCCGACAGGTTCAGTACTTC.

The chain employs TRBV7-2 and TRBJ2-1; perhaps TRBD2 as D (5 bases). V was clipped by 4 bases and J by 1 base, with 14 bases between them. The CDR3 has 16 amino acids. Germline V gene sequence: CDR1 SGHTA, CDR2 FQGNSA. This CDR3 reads CASSSEGRNSYNEQFF. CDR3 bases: TGTGCCAGCAGCTCAGAGGGCCGGAATTCCTACAATGAGCAGTTCTTC. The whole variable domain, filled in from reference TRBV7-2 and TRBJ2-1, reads GAGVSQSPSNKVTEKGKDVELRCDPISGHTALYWYRQSLGQGLEFLIYFQGNSAPDKSGLPSDRFSAERTGGSVSTLTIQRTQQEDSAVYLCASSSEGRNSYNEQFFGPGTRLTVL.

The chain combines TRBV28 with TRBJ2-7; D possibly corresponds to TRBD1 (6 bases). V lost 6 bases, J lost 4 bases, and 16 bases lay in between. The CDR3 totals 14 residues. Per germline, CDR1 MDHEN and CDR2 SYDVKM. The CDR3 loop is CASRIGGSVYEQYF. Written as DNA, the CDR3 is TGTGCCAGCAGAATAGGGGGAAGCGTTTACGAGCAGTACTTC.

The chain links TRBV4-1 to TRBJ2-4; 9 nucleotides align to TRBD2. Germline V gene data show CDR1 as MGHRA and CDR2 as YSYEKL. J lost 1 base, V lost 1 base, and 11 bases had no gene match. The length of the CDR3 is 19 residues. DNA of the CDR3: TGCGCCAGCAGCCAAGTTGTAGCGGGAGAAGGTAGGGCCAAAAACATTCAGTACTTC. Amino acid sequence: CASSQVVAGEGRAKNIQYF.

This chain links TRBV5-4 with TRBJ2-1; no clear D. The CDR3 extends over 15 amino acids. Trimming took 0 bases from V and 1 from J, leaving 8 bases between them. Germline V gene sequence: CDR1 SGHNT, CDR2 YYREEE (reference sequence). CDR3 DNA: TGTGCCAGCAGCTTGGATGGCGGATCCTACAATGAGCAGTTCTTC. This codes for CASSLDGGSYNEQFF.

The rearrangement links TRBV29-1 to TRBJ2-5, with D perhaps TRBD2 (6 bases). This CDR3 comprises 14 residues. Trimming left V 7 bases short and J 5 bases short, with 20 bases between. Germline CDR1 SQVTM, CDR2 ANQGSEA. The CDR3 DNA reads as TGCAGCGGCGACCTCGGAGGGGTGAAGGAGACCCAGTACTTC. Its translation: CSGDLGGVKETQYF.

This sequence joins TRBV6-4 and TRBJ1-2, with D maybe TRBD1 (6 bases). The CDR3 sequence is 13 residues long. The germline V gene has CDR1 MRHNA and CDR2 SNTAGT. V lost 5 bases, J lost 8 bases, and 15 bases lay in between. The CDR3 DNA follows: TGTGCCAGCAGTTACGGGACACCGTGGGGCTACACCTTC. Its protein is CASSYGTPWGYTF.

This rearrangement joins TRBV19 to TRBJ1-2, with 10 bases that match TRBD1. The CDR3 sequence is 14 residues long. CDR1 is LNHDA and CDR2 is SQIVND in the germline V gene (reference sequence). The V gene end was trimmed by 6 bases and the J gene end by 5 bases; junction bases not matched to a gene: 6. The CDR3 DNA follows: TGTGCCAGTAGCCGGGACAGGGGAGGGTATGGCTACACCTTC. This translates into CASSRDRGGYGYTF.

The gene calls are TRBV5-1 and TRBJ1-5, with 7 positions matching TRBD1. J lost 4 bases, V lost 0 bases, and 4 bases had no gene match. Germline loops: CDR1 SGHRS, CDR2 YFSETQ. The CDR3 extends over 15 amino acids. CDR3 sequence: CASSLGGTANQPQHF. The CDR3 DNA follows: TGCGCCAGCAGCTTGGGTGGGACAGCAAATCAGCCCCAGCATTTT.

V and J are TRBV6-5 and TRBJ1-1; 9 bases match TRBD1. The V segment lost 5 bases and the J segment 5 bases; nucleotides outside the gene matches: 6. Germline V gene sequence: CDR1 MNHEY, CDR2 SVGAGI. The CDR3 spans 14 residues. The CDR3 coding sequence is TGTGCCAGCAGTACGGGACAGGGATGGACTGAAGCTTTCTTT. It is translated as CASSTGQGWTEAFF.

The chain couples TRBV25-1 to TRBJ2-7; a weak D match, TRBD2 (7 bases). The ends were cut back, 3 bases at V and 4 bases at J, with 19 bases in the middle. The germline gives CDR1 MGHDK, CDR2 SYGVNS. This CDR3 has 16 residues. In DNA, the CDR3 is TGTGCCAGCAGTGAGTCGGGGGGCGAGGGTTCTTACGAGCAGTACTTC. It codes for CASSESGGEGSYEQYF.

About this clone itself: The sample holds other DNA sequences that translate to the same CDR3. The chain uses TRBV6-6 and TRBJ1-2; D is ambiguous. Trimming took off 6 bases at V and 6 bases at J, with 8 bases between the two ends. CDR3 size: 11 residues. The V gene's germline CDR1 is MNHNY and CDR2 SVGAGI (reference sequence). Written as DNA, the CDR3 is TGTGCCAGCAGCCTCCTGGATGGCTACACCTTC. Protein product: CASSLLDGYTF.

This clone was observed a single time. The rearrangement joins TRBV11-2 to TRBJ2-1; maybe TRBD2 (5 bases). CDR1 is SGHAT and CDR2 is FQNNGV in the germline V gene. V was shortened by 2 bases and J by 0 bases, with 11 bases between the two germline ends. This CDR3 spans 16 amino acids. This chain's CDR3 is CASSLNRGSSYNEQFF. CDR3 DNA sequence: TGTGCCAGCAGCTTAAACCGGGGAAGCTCCTACAATGAGCAGTTCTTC.

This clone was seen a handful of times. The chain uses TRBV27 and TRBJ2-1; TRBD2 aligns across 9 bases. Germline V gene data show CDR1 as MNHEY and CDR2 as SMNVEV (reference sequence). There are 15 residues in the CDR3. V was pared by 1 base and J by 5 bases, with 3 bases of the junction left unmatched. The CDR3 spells CASSLWASGDNEQFF. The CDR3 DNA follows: TGTGCCAGCAGTTTATGGGCTAGCGGGGACAATGAGCAGTTCTTC.